The 12 T cell receptor beta chains below all came from one sample that was sequenced in a study of blood T cell repertoires in COVID-19 (dated by TCRdb to 2020 to 2021). The library was generated by the immunoSEQ multiplex PCR assay. In TCRdb, the immuneACCESS table is reduced to in-frame sequences with V and J assigned. These tables do not hold every clone; where another copy was compared, an unresolved V gene accounts for under half, and the others remain unexplained. A total of approximately 100,000 clones appear in this sample, approximately 87% of them only once. Clones ranked in the top ten supply about 18% of the sample. Sequencing was carried out using peripheral blood. These receptors all stem from a woman aged 55-69 years with acute or convalescent COVID-19.

The V and J genes are TRBV11-2 and TRBJ1-5; D perhaps matches TRBD1 (5 bases). Deletions cut 1 base from V and 3 bases from J, with 16 bases between. The CDR3 is 17 amino acids. Germline V CDR1 and CDR2: SGHAT, FQNNGV. The CDR3 nucleotides read TGTGCCAGCAGCTTAGGGCAGGGAGGATTCTACAATCAGCCCCAGCATTTT. Protein: CASSLGQGGFYNQPQHF.

The CDR3 protein is CATSRERDGLNTEAFF. The CDR3 nucleotides read TGTGCCACCAGCAGAGAGCGGGACGGATTGAACACTGAAGCTTTCTTT. The chain couples TRBV15 to TRBJ1-1; TRBD1 might be the D (5 bases). Trimming left V 0 bases short and J 0 bases short, with 11 bases between. Germline V lookup: CDR1 LNHNV, CDR2 YYDKDF (reference sequence). The CDR3 is made up of 16 amino acids. The full variable domain, with the rest looked up from reference TRBV15 and TRBJ1-1, is DAMVIQNPRYQVTQFGKPVTLSCSQTLNHNVMYWYQQKSSQAPKLLFHYYDKDFNNEADTPDNFQSRRPNTSFCFLDIRSPGLGDTAMYLCATSRERDGLNTEAFFGQGTRLTVV.

This sequence joins TRBV30 and TRBJ1-1; D not certain. From germline, CDR1 is GTSNPN and CDR2 SVGIG (reference sequence). The CDR3 contains 13 residues. V was clipped by 1 base and J by 6 bases, with 12 bases between them. The CDR3 loop reads CAWSGAGGPEAFF. CDR3 sequence (DNA): TGTGCCTGGAGTGGCGCAGGAGGCCCTGAAGCTTTCTTT.

V usage is TRBV7-8 and J usage is TRBJ1-3, with TRBD1 as a possible D gene (5 bases). Germline V gene data show CDR1 as SGHVS and CDR2 as FQNEAQ. Trimming removed 5 bases from V and 6 bases from J, with 17 bases in between. CDR3 length: 15 amino acids. CDR3 region: CASSGRVGSVNTIYF. CDR3 in DNA: TGTGCCAGCAGCGGCAGGGTAGGGTCCGTAAACACCATATATTTT.

J is TRBJ2-3 and V is TRBV19, with unresolved D. Germline loops: CDR1 LNHDA, CDR2 SQIVND (reference sequence). Trimming shortened V by 5 bases and J by 1 base, and 16 bases separated the two germline ends. This CDR3 contains 16 residues. CDR3 bases: TGTGCCAGTAGTCCCCCCGGGTTGTGGGGCACAGATACGCAGTATTTT. Its protein product is CASSPPGLWGTDTQYF.

The chain is built from TRBV28 and TRBJ2-7, with 7 bases identical to TRBD1. V shed 7 bases and J 3 bases; nucleotides not matched to a gene: 12. CDR1 is MDHEN and CDR2 is SYDVKM in the germline V gene. The CDR3 is made up of 15 amino acids. Written as DNA, the CDR3 is TGTGCCAGCACCCAGGGGTGGGCAGGGGGCTACGAGCAGTACTTC. Protein product: CASTQGWAGGYEQYF.

This sequence joins TRBV19 and TRBJ1-5, with TRBD1 matching over 8 bases. This CDR3 has 16 residues. V shed 9 bases and J 0 bases; nucleotides not matched to a gene: 10. The germline V gene has CDR1 LNHDA and CDR2 SQIVND (reference sequence). CDR3 protein: CASFGQGLSSNQPQHF. Here the CDR3 DNA reads TGTGCCAGCTTCGGACAGGGACTTTCTAGCAATCAGCCCCAGCATTTT.

The chain has TRBV18 and TRBJ1-1; the D is unclear. Trimming shortened V by 5 bases and J by 1 base, and 5 bases separated the two germline ends. The length of the CDR3 is 12 residues. The germline V gene has CDR1 KGHSH and CDR2 LQKENI. CDR3 nucleotide sequence: TGTGCCAGCTCAGCGGCGAACACTGAAGCTTTCTTT. Its protein product is CASSAANTEAFF.

This chain links TRBV10-1 with TRBJ1-5; possibly TRBD1 for D (6 bases). This CDR3 is built from 13 residues. Germline V gene sequence: CDR1 WNHNN, CDR2 SYGVQD (reference sequence). V was shortened by 8 bases and J by 7 bases, with 15 bases between the two germline ends. CDR3 nucleotide sequence: TGCGCCAGCCCTGCCAGGGGTAAGCAGCCCCAGCATTTT. It is translated as CASPARGKQPQHF.

This clone was picked up one time. V and J are TRBV20-1 and TRBJ1-3; D is undetermined. The ends were cut back, 3 bases at V and 6 bases at J, with 9 bases in the middle. From germline, CDR1 is DFQATT and CDR2 SNEGSKA (reference sequence). The CDR3 runs 12 residues. The CDR3 here is CSASASSNTIYF. CDR3 DNA sequence: TGCAGTGCTAGTGCCAGTTCAAACACCATATATTTT.

The chain employs TRBV27 and TRBJ1-5; TRBD1 matches 11 bases. The CDR3 loop spans 15 amino acids. Germline V gene lookup returns CDR1 MNHEY and CDR2 SMNVEV (reference sequence). V was clipped by 6 bases and J by 3 bases; unmatched bases: 4. The DNA of the CDR3 is TGTGCCAGCAGCCTGGGACAGGGGGACAATCAGCCCCAGCATTTT. It translates to CASSLGQGDNQPQHF.

This chain uses TRBV19 with TRBJ2-2, with TRBD2 as a possible D gene (5 bases). Trimming left V 9 bases short and J 6 bases short, with 17 bases between. This CDR3 contains 14 residues. The germline CDR1 and CDR2 sequences are LNHDA and SQIVND (reference sequence). CDR3 nucleotides: TGTGCCAGCCGGGGAAGATTGCAGTCCGGGGAGCTGTTTTTT. Translated: CASRGRLQSGELFF.